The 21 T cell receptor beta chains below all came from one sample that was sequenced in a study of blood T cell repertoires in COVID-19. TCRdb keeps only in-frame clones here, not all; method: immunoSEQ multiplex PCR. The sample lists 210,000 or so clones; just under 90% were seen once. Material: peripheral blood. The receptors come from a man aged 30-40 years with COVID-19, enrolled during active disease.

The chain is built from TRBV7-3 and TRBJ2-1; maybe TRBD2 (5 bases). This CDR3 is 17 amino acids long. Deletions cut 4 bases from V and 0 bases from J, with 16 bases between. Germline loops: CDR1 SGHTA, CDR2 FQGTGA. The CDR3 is CASSSFLARNSYNEQFF. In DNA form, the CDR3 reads TGTGCCAGCAGCTCCTTTCTAGCTAGAAACTCCTACAATGAGCAGTTCTTC.

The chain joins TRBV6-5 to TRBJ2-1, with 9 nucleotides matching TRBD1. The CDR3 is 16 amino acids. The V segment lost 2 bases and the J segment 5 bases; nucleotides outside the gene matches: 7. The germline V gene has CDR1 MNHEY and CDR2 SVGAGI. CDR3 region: CASSYRGQGPHNEQFF. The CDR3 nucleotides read TGTGCCAGCAGTTACCGCGGACAGGGGCCACACAATGAGCAGTTCTTC.

This CDR3 is CASSAPMGAILPYGYTF. As DNA, the CDR3 is TGTGCCAGCAGTGCCCCCATGGGGGCTATATTGCCCTATGGCTACACCTTC. V and J are TRBV28 and TRBJ1-2, with D possibly matching TRBD1 (6 bases). Germline CDR1 is MDHEN and CDR2 is SYDVKM. This CDR3 has 17 residues. V lost 5 bases and J 4 bases, leaving 23 bases between the germline ends.

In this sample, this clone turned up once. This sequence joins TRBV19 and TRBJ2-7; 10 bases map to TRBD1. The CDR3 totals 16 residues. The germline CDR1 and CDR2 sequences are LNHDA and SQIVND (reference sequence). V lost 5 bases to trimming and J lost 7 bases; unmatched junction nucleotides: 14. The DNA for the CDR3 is TGTGCCAGTAGTCCTGCCGGACAGGGGGAGGTATGGGAGCAGTACTTC. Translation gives CASSPAGQGEVWEQYF.

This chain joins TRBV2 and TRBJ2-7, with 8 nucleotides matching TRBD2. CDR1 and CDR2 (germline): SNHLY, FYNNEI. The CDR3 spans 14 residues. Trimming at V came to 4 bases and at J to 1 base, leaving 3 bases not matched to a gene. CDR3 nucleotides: TGTGCCAGCAGTGCGGGACTAGTTTCCTACGAGCAGTACTTC. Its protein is CASSAGLVSYEQYF.

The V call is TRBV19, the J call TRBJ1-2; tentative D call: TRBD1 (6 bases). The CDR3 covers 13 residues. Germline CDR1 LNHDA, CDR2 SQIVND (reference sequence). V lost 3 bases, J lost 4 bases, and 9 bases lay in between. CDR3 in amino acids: CASSMRGAYGYTF. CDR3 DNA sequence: TGTGCCAGTAGTATGCGGGGGGCCTATGGCTACACCTTC. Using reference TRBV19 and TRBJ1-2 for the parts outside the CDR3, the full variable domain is DGGITQSPKYLFRKEGQNVTLSCEQNLNHDAMYWYRQDPGQGLRLIYYSQIVNDFQKGDIAEGYSVSREKKESFPLTVTSAQKNPTAFYLCASSMRGAYGYTFGSGTRLTVV.

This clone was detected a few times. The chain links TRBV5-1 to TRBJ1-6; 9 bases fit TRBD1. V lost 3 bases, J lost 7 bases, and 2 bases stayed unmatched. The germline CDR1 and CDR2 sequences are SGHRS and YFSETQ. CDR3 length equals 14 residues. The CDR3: CASSSGQGNSPLHF. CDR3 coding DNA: TGCGCCAGCAGCTCGGGACAGGGAAATTCACCCCTCCACTTT.

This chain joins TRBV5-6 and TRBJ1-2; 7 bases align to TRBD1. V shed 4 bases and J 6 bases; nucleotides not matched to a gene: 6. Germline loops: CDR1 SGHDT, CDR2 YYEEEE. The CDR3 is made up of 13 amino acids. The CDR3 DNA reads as TGTGCCAGCAGCCTCAGACAGGGTGATGGCTACACCTTC. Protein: CASSLRQGDGYTF.

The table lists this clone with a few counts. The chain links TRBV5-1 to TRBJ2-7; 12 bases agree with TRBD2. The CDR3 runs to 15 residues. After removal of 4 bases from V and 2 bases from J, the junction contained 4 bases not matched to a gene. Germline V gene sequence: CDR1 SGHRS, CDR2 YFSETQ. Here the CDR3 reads CASSPTSGGPYEQYF. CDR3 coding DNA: TGCGCCAGCAGCCCCACTAGCGGGGGGCCCTACGAGCAGTACTTC.

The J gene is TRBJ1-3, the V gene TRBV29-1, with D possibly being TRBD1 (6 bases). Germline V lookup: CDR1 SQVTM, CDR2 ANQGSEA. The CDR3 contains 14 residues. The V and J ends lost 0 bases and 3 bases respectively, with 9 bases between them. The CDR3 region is CSVEDDRNGNTIYF. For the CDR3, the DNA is TGCAGCGTTGAAGATGACAGGAATGGAAACACCATATATTTT. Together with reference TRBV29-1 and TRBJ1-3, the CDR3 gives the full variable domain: SAVISQKPSRDICQRGTSLTIQCQVDSQVTMMFWYRQQPGQSLTLIATANQGSEATYESGFVIDKFPISRPNLTFSTLTVSNMSPEDSSIYLCSVEDDRNGNTIYFGEGSWLTVV.

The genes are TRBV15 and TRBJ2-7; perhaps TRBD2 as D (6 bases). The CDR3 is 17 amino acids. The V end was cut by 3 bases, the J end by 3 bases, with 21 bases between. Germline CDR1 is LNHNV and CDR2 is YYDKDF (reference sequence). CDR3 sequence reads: CATSSSFRAGSDYEQYF. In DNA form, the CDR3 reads TGTGCCACCAGCAGTTCCTTCCGGGCGGGATCTGACTACGAGCAGTACTTC.

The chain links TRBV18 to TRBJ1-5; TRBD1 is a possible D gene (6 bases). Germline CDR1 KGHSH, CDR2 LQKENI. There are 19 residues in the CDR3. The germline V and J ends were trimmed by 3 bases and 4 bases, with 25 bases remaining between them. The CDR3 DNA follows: TGTGCCAGCTCACCTGGTTTAGGAAACCGGGACAACAAAAATCAGCCCCAGCATTTT. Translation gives CASSPGLGNRDNKNQPQHF.

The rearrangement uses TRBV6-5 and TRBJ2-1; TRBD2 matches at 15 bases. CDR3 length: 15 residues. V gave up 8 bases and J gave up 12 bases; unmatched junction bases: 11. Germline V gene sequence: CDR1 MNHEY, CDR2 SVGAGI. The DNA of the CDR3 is TGTGCCAGCTATGAACCGGGACTAGCGGGGGGATGGCAGTTCTTC. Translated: CASYEPGLAGGWQFF.

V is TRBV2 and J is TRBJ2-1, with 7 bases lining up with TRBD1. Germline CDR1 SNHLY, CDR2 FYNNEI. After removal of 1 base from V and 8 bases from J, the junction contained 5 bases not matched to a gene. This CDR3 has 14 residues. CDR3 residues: CASSEERTGHEQFF. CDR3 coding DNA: TGTGCCAGCAGTGAAGAGAGGACAGGCCATGAGCAGTTCTTC.

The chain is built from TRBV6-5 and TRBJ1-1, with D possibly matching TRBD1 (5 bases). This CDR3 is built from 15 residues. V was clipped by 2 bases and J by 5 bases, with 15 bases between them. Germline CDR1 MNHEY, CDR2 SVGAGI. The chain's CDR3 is CASSYGGGYGTEAFF. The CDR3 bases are TGTGCCAGCAGTTACGGCGGGGGTTACGGAACTGAAGCTTTCTTT.

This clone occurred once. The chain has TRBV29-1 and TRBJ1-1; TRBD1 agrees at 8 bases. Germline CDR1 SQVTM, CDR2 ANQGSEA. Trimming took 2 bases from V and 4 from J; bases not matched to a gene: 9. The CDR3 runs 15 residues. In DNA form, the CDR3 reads TGCAGCGTTGAACCGCGGACAGGGCAGGGCACTGAAGCTTTCTTT. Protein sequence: CSVEPRTGQGTEAFF.

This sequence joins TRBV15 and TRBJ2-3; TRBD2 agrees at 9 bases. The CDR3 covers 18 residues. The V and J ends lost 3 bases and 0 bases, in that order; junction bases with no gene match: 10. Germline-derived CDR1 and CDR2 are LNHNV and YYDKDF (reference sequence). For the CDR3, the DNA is TGTGCCACCAGCAGCTACCCGGGACTAGCAGCAAGCACAGATACGCAGTATTTT. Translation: CATSSYPGLAASTDTQYF. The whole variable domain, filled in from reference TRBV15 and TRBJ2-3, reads DAMVIQNPRYQVTQFGKPVTLSCSQTLNHNVMYWYQQKSSQAPKLLFHYYDKDFNNEADTPDNFQSRRPNTSFCFLDIRSPGLGDTAMYLCATSSYPGLAASTDTQYFGPGTRLTVL.

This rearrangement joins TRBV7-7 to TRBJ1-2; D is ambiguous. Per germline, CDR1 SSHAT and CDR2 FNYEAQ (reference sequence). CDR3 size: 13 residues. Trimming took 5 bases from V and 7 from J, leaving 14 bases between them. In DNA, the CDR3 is TGTGCCAGCAGCCCGGACTTAGGATCTGGCTACACCTTC. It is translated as CASSPDLGSGYTF.

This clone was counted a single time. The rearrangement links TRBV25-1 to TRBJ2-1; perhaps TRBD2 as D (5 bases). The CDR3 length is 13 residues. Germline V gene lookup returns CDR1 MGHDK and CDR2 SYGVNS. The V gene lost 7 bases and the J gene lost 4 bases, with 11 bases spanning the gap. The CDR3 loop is CASNARAYNEQFF. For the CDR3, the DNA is TGTGCCAGCAACGCGAGGGCTTACAATGAGCAGTTCTTC.

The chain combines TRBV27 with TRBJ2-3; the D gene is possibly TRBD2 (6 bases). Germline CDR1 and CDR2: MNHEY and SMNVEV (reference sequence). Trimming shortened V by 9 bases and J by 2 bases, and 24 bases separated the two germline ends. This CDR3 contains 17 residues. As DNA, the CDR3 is TGTGCCAGAATGAGCGCGGGATTTTGGGGTCTCACAGATACGCAGTATTTT. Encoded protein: CARMSAGFWGLTDTQYF.

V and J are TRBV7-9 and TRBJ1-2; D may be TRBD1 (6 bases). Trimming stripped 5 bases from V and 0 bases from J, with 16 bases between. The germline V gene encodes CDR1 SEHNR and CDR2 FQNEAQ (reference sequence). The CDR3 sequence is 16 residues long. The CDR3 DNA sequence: TGTGCCAGCAGCGAAAGTGGGACAAGTCCTAACTATGGCTACACCTTC. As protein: CASSESGTSPNYGYTF.